This T cell receptor beta chain was identified in a study of cytomegalovirus exposure and HLA in healthy donors. Germline assignment: CDR1 SEHNR and CDR2 FQNEAQ (reference sequence). The CDR3 is made up of 13 amino acids. Trimming at V came to 3 bases and at J to 13 bases, leaving 7 bases not matched to a gene. Vbeta (60) and Jbeta (13) primers were used in the PCR. The data were produced by immunoSEQ multiplex PCR, yet TCRdb's version contains in-frame clones alone and is incomplete. The profile shows around 140,000 clones, 60% to 85% of them singletons. The chain has TRBV7-9 and TRBJ2-4; 9 bases match TRBD2. The TCR sequence derives from a middle-aged woman in good health and CMV-seronegative. Sequencing input: PBMCs. The CDR3 DNA sequence: TGTGCCAGCAGCTTGGCGAATAGCGGGGGCCAGTACTTC. Its translation: CASSLANSGGQYF.